This TCR beta chain was documented in a study of blood T cell repertoires in COVID-19. Across the whole study: The origin of the acute and convalescent COVID-19 samples was the United States, Italy and Spain. Sample material is recorded as cDNA or gDNA derived from T cells, B-cell-depleted T cells, or PBMCs.

Per the study methods: Nucleated cell number was recorded as an estimate derived from reference gene primer amplification. Some clones are missing from TCRdb's copy, which holds only in-frame ones; the method was immunoSEQ multiplex PCR. That table gives V, J and clone size, and the DNA gave D and trimming. Of about 78,000 clones listed, around nine tenths were seen once; the top ten hold roughly 1.9%. This CDR3 contains 11 residues. V lost 5 bases to trimming and J lost 1 base, with 2 bases between them. Germline lookup yields CDR1 SGHVS and CDR2 FNYEAQ. This clonotype was obtained from a woman aged 60-70 years with acute or convalescent COVID-19. The chain is built from TRBV7-6 and TRBJ2-5, with no clear D. The sequencing input was peripheral blood. The DNA of the CDR3 is TGTGCCAGCAGCCTCCAAGAGACCCAGTACTTC. Protein sequence: CASSLQETQYF.